The 20 T cell receptor beta chains below all came from one sample that was sequenced in a study of radiotherapy plus CTLA-4 blockade in lung cancer. The assay was immunoSEQ multiplex PCR, and TCRdb's table has in-frame clones only and misses some. This sample has about 45,000 clones, with roughly three quarters found just once. The input for sequencing was peripheral blood, taken from a patient treated with radiotherapy plus ipilimumab. These TCRs come from a human donor with non-small cell lung cancer who had stable disease on radiotherapy plus ipilimumab.

This chain joins TRBV5-1 and TRBJ2-4; 7 nucleotides agree with TRBD1. CDR1 is SGHRS and CDR2 is YFSETQ in the germline V gene. The ends lost 0 bases at V and 4 bases at J; junction bases unmatched: 4. The CDR3 runs to 15 residues. CDR3 sequence (DNA): TGCGCCAGCAGCTTGGGGGACAGCACAAAAAACATTCAGTACTTC. Amino acids: CASSLGDSTKNIQYF.

This chain joins TRBV6-1 and TRBJ2-3; 9 nucleotides line up with TRBD2. The CDR3 runs to 17 residues. CDR1 is MNHNS and CDR2 is SASEGT in the germline V gene. With 3 bases clipped from V and 5 bases from J, the junction kept 12 bases outside the gene matches. CDR3 nucleotide sequence: TGTGCCAGCAGTGACTTGGTTAGCGGGGGCTCTCGAGATACGCAGTATTTT. Translated, it gives CASSDLVSGGSRDTQYF.

The rearrangement joins TRBV6-1 to TRBJ1-2; D gene ambiguous. V was pared by 2 bases and J by 1 base, with 2 bases between. The CDR3 contains 12 residues. Per germline, CDR1 MNHNS and CDR2 SASEGT. CDR3 bases: TGTGCCAGCAGTGAAATTAACTATGGCTACACCTTC. Translating gives CASSEINYGYTF.

This clone came up a few times. The CDR3 loop is CASSEALRYEQYV. The CDR3 region has the DNA TGTGCCAGCAGTGAAGCGCTTCGGTACGAGCAGTACGTC. The chain couples TRBV6-1 to TRBJ2-7; unclear D gene. Germline assignment: CDR1 MNHNS and CDR2 SASEGT. V lost 0 bases, J lost 4 bases, and 7 bases lay in between. The CDR3 runs 13 residues.

The chain couples TRBV2 to TRBJ2-7; either TRBD1 or TRBD2 may supply D (5 bases each). This CDR3 has 16 amino acids. CDR1 SNHLY and CDR2 FYNNEI come from the germline V gene. V shed 2 bases and J shed 1 base, with 15 bases lying between them. DNA of the CDR3: TGTGCCAGCAGTGAATCTGGGGACCCCAGGTCCTACGAGCAGTACGTC. It encodes CASSESGDPRSYEQYV.

This chain links TRBV2 with TRBJ2-3, with D perhaps being TRBD1 or TRBD2 (5 bases each). Trimming removed 6 bases from V and 2 bases from J, with 18 bases in between. CDR1 and CDR2 from the germline V gene are SNHLY and FYNNEI. The CDR3 is 16 residues long. DNA for the CDR3: TGTGCCAGCAGAGGGCTGTCCGAGGGGTACACAGATACGCAGTATTTT. Translating gives CASRGLSEGYTDTQYF.

The chain links TRBV6-1 to TRBJ1-1; D not certain. The ends were cut back, 6 bases at V and 4 bases at J, with 12 bases in the middle. Looked up from germline, CDR1 is MNHNS and CDR2 is SASEGT. CDR3 length: 13 amino acids. DNA of the CDR3: TGTGCCAGCAGGACCAGCTGGGTCACTGAAGCTTTCTTT. Encoded protein: CASRTSWVTEAFF.

This clone has only a few counts. This sequence joins TRBV29-1 and TRBJ2-3; possibly TRBD2 for D (6 bases). V shed 6 bases and J shed 6 bases, with 10 bases lying between them. Germline V lookup: CDR1 SQVTM, CDR2 ANQGSEA. The CDR3 has 11 amino acids. CDR3 amino acids: CSVGGYDTQYF. In DNA form, the CDR3 reads TGCAGCGTCGGGGGTTACGATACGCAGTATTTT.

The rearrangement links TRBV5-1 to TRBJ2-7; no clear D gene. V was trimmed by 0 bases and J by 2 bases, leaving 3 bases between them. Germline CDR1 reads SGHRS; CDR2 reads YFSETQ. The CDR3 runs to 12 residues. For the CDR3, the DNA is TGCGCCAGCAGCTTGGGGGCCTACGAGCAGTACTTC. It codes for CASSLGAYEQYF.

V and J are TRBV7-2 and TRBJ2-7; D is possibly TRBD1 or TRBD2 (6 bases each). V was trimmed by 5 bases and J by 0 bases, leaving 20 bases between them. The CDR3 contains 17 residues. The V gene's germline CDR1 is SGHTA and CDR2 FQGNSA. Here the CDR3 reads CASSQGGQGPRSYEQYF. The CDR3 DNA reads TGTGCCAGCAGCCAAGGAGGGCAGGGGCCGCGCTCCTACGAGCAGTACTTC. The variable domain in full, completed from reference TRBV7-2 and TRBJ2-7, reads GAGVSQSPSNKVTEKGKDVELRCDPISGHTALYWYRQSLGQGLEFLIYFQGNSAPDKSGLPSDRFSAERTGGSVSTLTIQRTQQEDSAVYLCASSQGGQGPRSYEQYFGPGTRLTVT.

This clone was observed a handful of times. The chain links TRBV28 to TRBJ1-2; D not certain. The CDR3 has 12 amino acids. Trimming cost V 6 bases and J 4 bases, with 9 bases left between them. Germline V gene lookup returns CDR1 MDHEN and CDR2 SYDVKM. The CDR3 DNA reads as TGTGCCAGCAGACCTAGTTCCTATGGCTACACCTTC. Amino acids: CASRPSSYGYTF.

The V gene is TRBV28, the J gene TRBJ1-2, with 10 bases matching TRBD1. With 7 bases clipped from V and 4 bases from J, the junction kept 6 bases outside the gene matches. Germline V gene lookup returns CDR1 MDHEN and CDR2 SYDVKM. The CDR3 length is 14 residues. The CDR3 protein is CASNKGQGFYGYTF. For the CDR3, the DNA is TGTGCCAGCAATAAGGGACAGGGGTTCTATGGCTACACCTTC.

The V gene is TRBV11-2, the J gene TRBJ1-1; possible D gene TRBD1, 6 bases. This CDR3 is built from 14 residues. Germline values: CDR1 SGHAT, CDR2 FQNNGV. V was cut by 4 bases and J by 5 bases, with 14 bases left in between. CDR3 amino acids: CASSYTGQGTEAFF. CDR3 sequence (DNA): TGTGCCAGCAGCTACACTGGGCAGGGGACTGAAGCTTTCTTT.

This chain joins TRBV7-3 and TRBJ2-3; 10 positions agree with TRBD2. Per germline, CDR1 SGHTA and CDR2 FQGTGA. The ends lost 0 bases at V and 2 bases at J; junction bases unmatched: 2. The CDR3 has 16 residues. The CDR3 here is CASSLTGTSVTDTQYF. The CDR3 DNA sequence: TGTGCCAGCAGCTTAACCGGGACTAGCGTCACAGATACGCAGTATTTT. Full variable domain (outside the CDR3, taken from reference TRBV7-3 and TRBJ2-3): GAGVSQTPSNKVTEKGKYVELRCDPISGHTALYWYRQSLGQGPEFLIYFQGTGAADDSGLPNDRFFAVRPEGSVSTLKIQRTERGDSAVYLCASSLTGTSVTDTQYFGPGTRLTVL.

The genes are TRBV7-9 and TRBJ2-7; TRBD1 or TRBD2 may be the D gene (6 bases each). The CDR3 sequence is 14 residues long. In germline, CDR1 is SEHNR, CDR2 FQNEAQ (reference sequence). V was pared by 0 bases and J by 5 bases, with 11 bases between. CDR3 sequence (DNA): TGTGCCAGCAGCTTAGCGGGGGGCGGCAACGAGCAGTACTTC. Its protein is CASSLAGGGNEQYF.

The chain carries TRBV7-9 and TRBJ1-1; TRBD1 might be the D (6 bases). The length of the CDR3 is 14 residues. V lost 5 bases, J lost 0 bases, and 10 bases lay in between. Germline values: CDR1 SEHNR, CDR2 FQNEAQ (reference sequence). The chain's CDR3 is CASSRGTMNTEAFF. In nucleotides, the CDR3 is TGTGCCAGCAGCCGCGGGACAATGAACACTGAAGCTTTCTTT.

This chain uses TRBV7-2 with TRBJ2-5; TRBD2 agrees at 9 bases. The tail of the sequence fits TRBJ2-7 better, so the J call may be wrong. The germline V gene has CDR1 SGHTA and CDR2 FQGNSA. This CDR3 has 15 residues. CDR3 DNA: TGTGCCAGCAGCTACATCAGCGGGGGGACCTACGAGCAGTACTTC. This encodes CASSYISGGTYEQYF.

This chain connects TRBV11-1 to TRBJ2-3; 8 bases match TRBD2. V lost 2 bases, J lost 0 bases, and 1 base stayed unmatched. This CDR3 contains 15 residues. Per the germline V gene, CDR1 is SGHAT and CDR2 is FQDESV (reference sequence). The CDR3 sequence: CASSLTSGSTDTQYF. The CDR3 region has the DNA TGTGCCAGCAGCTTAACTAGCGGAAGCACAGATACGCAGTATTTT. Together with reference TRBV11-1 and TRBJ2-3, the CDR3 gives the full variable domain: EAEVAQSPRYKITEKSQAVAFWCDPISGHATLYWYRQILGQGPELLVQFQDESVVDDSQLPKDRFSAERLKGVDSTLKIQPAELGDSAMYLCASSLTSGSTDTQYFGPGTRLTVL.

V gene TRBV10-1 combines with J gene TRBJ1-2; D is unclear. V was pared by 5 bases and J by 4 bases, with 11 bases between. CDR3 length: 13 amino acids. Germline V gives CDR1 WNHNN, CDR2 SYGVQD (reference sequence). This CDR3 is CASSQNRGYGYTF. The DNA for the CDR3 is TGCGCCAGCAGTCAGAACCGCGGCTATGGCTACACCTTC.

This chain uses TRBV5-3 with TRBJ1-5, with 8 bases aligning to TRBD1. TRBV5-3 is labeled an ORF, and its function is uncertain. The CDR3 extends over 14 amino acids. The junction had 8 bases not matched to a gene; V was cut back by 8 bases and J by 4 bases. The CDR3 DNA reads as TGTGCCAGCAGTCTAGACAGGGGTAATCAGCCCCAGCATTTT. Translated: CASSLDRGNQPQHF.